This T cell receptor (beta chain) came from a study of OX40 agonist ivuxolimab in advanced cancers. Sequencing was performed with immunoSEQ multiplex PCR; in TCRdb, only in-frame clones are kept and a portion is missing. The data contain about 99,000 clones, around nine tenths of them seen just once; the ten biggest clones take up around 0.3%. If patients had autoimmune disease history or systemic immunosuppression, they were excluded. V was shortened by 8 bases and J by 6 bases, with 16 bases between the two germline ends. This CDR3 comprises 14 residues. Germline CDR1 is LNHNV and CDR2 is YYDKDF (reference sequence).

J is TRBJ1-4 and V is TRBV15; TRBD1 might be the D (6 bases). Here the sequenced sample was CD4+ or CD8+ T cells sorted from blood, taken in a trial of the OX40 agonist ivuxolimab. The clonotype originates from an adult with an advanced solid tumor such as melanoma, head and neck, liver or kidney cancer. The CDR3 here is CATGPGGGDEKLFF. CDR3 nucleotide sequence: TGTGCCACCGGGCCCGGAGGGGGGGATGAAAAACTGTTTTTT.